The clone carrying this TCR beta chain was counted a few times. The source of the sample is a study of blood T cells in healthy people across ages. Looked up from germline, CDR1 is SEHNR and CDR2 is FQNEAQ (reference sequence). V was clipped by 4 bases and J by 5 bases, with 14 bases between them. This CDR3 is built from 14 residues. Using a J-beta primer mix together with a sample-barcoded 5' primer, a second PCR was run for about 7 to 12 cycles. TCRdb recomputed calls from the 5' RACE reads with MiXCR, one row per CDR3 protein. The sample has around 700,000 distinct CDR3 sequences; roughly 25% are singletons. The same specimen was also included in a second study, on T cells of mothers and their children. That work contributes: There were over 10 million TCR beta CDR3 reads from each mother and about 3.1 million from each child.

The clonotype originates from a boy between 10 and 17 years old in good health. The sample was blood. The chain is built from TRBV7-9 and TRBJ2-5, with unresolved D. CDR3 nucleotide sequence: TGTGCCAGCAGCTCGAAAAATCCGCGGGAGACCCAGTACTTC. Protein sequence: CASSSKNPRETQYF.